This note documents a single T cell receptor (beta chain) sequence. Its cognate antigen has yet to be identified. No base quality information exists; no much larger clone differs at one position. The sample is drawn from a study of T cell responses to AZD1222 COVID-19 vaccine (dated by TCRdb to the early 2020s). Study-wide context: AZD1222 recipients given second doses at about 4 weeks or at about 12 weeks were pooled, since spike-specific TCR depth and breadth were not found to differ between the two schedules. TCR sequencing was performed for 230 to 250 trial participants, of whom about 210 were given two doses of AZD1222 and roughly 25 were given two doses of MenACWY control vaccine. Trial participants were enrolled by age into subgroups of 18-55, 56-69 and 70-plus years, and around 150, 28 and 57 TCR-sequenced participants, respectively, were included in these subgroups.

V is cut back by 0 bases and J by 6 bases, with 4 bases in the junction unmatched. Counted from cysteine to phenylalanine, this CDR3 has 14 amino acids. The read is trimmed to its CDR3 DNA, 42 bases read in frame from base 1. CDR1 and CDR2, looked up from the germline V gene, are SGDLS and YYNGEE. The CDR3 regions of human TCRbeta chains were subjected to immunosequencing. The authors' pipeline ran thus. Repertoire TCRs were matched against a reference library of SARS-CoV-2-specific TCRs generated with the MIRA antigen-specificity platform. Breadth meant the fraction of unique TCRs that were SARS-CoV-2-associated, whereas depth meant the fraction of total T cells that were SARS-CoV-2-associated. Each spike-specific TCR was assigned to its reactive spike region and to a CD4 or CD8 class using the MIRA data. Log10-transformed breadth and depth values were compared by one-way ANOVA with Sidak's multiple comparisons tests. The source is immuneACCESS, and TCRdb retained only in-frame sequences with V and J called. Part of the clones is not carried over; for the studies checked, unresolved V genes explain less than half of this, and the remainder is unexplained. V and J calls and clone size come straight from that table; D and trimming were deduced from the DNA. This sample holds about 210,000 clones; approximately 92% were observed only once. Approximately 1.4% of the sample lies in the top ten.

The time point label here, explained by the study, means: baseline before first vaccination. Vaccinee samples came from UK trials COV001 and COV002, including a single-blind randomized controlled phase 2/3 trial of AZD1222 (ChAdOx1 nCoV-19) in healthy adults. Trial participant PBMC samples were collected at day 0 and day 28 after the second dose for TCRbeta chain sequencing. Study-level results and caveats: Conclusions about previously exposed vaccinees are limited, since just 6 or 7 AZD1222 recipients were seropositive for SARS-CoV-2 at baseline. After two AZD1222 doses, spike-specific TCR breadth and depth were significantly higher than at day 0 and than in MenACWY recipients. CD4 TCRs associated with the vaccine covered the entire spike protein, and the dominant responses were in regions 160-218 and 743-854. In the small 56-69-year group, the increase in depth fell short of significance, most likely because of low power. Reportedly, almost half of the unique spike-specific TCRs recognized epitopes lying outside the regions that are mutated in the B.1.351 and B.1.1.7 variants. Because no day 14 peak-response samples were available, repertoires were characterized only after the peak T cell response. Participants were mostly white British and included more females than males, and it was suggested by the authors that clonal diversity may have been underestimated.

Source: peripheral blood, taken on day 0 of AZD1222 vaccination. The chain employs TRBV9 and TRBJ1-1; TRBD1 matches 8 bases in the middle. This receptor was taken from an adult in good health. The CDR3 here reads CASSVAAGGSEAFF. The DNA sequence is as follows: TGTGCCAGCAGCGTAGCGGCAGGGGGCTCTGAAGCTTTCTTT.